This TCR beta chain derives from a study of blood T cells in healthy people across ages. Findings of the study overall: Among long-lived donors, naive CD4+ cells were more numerous and diversity higher than in aged donors. Samples with more naive T cells showed higher observed beta diversity. In older individuals, TCR beta diversity per million T cells was lower, falling roughly linearly with age.

With a J-beta primer mix and a sample-barcoded 5' primer, a second PCR ran about 7 to 11 cycles. Using its own MiXCR run on the 5' RACE reads, TCRdb lists one record per CDR3 protein. The sample holds over 600,000 distinct CDR3 sequences, 40% to 45% seen once. The CDR3 contains 14 residues. Looked up from germline, CDR1 is SQVTM and CDR2 is ANQGSEA. The V gene end was trimmed by 5 bases and the J gene end by 3 bases; junction bases not matched to a gene: 9. Comment on this clonotype: Its antigen remains unidentified.

The receptor was derived from a man older than 75 in good health. The rearrangement links TRBV29-1 to TRBJ2-7, with TRBD2 identical over 8 bases. Sequenced: blood. The CDR3 nucleotides read TGCAGCGTTCAACTAGCGGAACGGGGCTACGAGCAGTACTTC. Its protein is CSVQLAERGYEQYF.